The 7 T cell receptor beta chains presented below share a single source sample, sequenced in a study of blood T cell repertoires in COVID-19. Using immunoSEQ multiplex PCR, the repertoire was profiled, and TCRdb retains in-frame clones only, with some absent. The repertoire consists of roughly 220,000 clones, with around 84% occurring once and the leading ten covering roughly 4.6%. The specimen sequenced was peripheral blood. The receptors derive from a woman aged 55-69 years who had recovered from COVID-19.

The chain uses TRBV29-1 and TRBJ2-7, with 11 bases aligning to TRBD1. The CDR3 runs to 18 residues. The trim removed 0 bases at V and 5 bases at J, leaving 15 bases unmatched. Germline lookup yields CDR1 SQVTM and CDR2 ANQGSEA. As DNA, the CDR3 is TGCAGCGTTGAAGATGTGGACAGGGGGCGCCTAGGGATCCACGAGCAGTACTTC. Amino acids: CSVEDVDRGRLGIHEQYF.

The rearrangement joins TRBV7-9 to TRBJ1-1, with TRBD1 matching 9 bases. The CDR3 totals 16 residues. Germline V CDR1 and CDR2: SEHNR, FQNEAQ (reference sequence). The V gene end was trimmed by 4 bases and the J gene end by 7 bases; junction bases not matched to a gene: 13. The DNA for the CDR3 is TGTGCCAGCAGCTCTAAAACAGGGGGCGCCGGGAATGAAGCTTTCTTT. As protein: CASSSKTGGAGNEAFF.

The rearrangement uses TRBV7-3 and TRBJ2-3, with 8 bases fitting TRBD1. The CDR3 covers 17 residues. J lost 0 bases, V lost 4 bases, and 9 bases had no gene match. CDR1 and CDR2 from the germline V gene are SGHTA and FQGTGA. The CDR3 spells CASSSRQGTSSTDTQYF. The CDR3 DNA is TGTGCCAGCAGCTCAAGACAGGGGACTTCTAGCACAGATACGCAGTATTTT. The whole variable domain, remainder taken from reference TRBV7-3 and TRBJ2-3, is GAGVSQTPSNKVTEKGKYVELRCDPISGHTALYWYRQSLGQGPEFLIYFQGTGAADDSGLPNDRFFAVRPEGSVSTLKIQRTERGDSAVYLCASSSRQGTSSTDTQYFGPGTRLTVL.

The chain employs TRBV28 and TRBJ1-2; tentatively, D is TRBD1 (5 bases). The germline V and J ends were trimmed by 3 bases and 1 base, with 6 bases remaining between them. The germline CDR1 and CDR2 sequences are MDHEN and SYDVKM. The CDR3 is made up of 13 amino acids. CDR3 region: CASSFGGNYGYTF. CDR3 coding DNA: TGTGCCAGCAGTTTCGGGGGTAACTATGGCTACACCTTC.

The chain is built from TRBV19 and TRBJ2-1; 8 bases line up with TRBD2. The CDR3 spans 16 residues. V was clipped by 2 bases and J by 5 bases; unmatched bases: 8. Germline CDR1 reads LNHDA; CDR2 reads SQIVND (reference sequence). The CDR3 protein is CASSISPSGGNNEQFF. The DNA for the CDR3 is TGTGCCAGTAGTATAAGCCCCAGCGGGGGCAACAATGAGCAGTTCTTC. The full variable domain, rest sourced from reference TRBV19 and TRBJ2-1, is DGGITQSPKYLFRKEGQNVTLSCEQNLNHDAMYWYRQDPGQGLRLIYYSQIVNDFQKGDIAEGYSVSREKKESFPLTVTSAQKNPTAFYLCASSISPSGGNNEQFFGPGTRLTVL.

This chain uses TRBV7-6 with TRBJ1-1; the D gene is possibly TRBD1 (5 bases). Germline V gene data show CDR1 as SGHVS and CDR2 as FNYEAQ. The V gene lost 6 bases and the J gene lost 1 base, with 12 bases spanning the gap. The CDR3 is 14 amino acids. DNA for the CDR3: TGTGCCAGCAGGGGGGGAAAGGGGAACACTGAAGCTTTCTTT. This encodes CASRGGKGNTEAFF.

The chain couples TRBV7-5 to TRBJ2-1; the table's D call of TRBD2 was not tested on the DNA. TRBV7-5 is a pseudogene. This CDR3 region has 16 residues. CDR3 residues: CARSSKRGRTYNEQFF. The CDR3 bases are TGTGCCAGAAGCTCCAAGCGGGGGCGAACCTACAATGAGCAGTTCTTC.